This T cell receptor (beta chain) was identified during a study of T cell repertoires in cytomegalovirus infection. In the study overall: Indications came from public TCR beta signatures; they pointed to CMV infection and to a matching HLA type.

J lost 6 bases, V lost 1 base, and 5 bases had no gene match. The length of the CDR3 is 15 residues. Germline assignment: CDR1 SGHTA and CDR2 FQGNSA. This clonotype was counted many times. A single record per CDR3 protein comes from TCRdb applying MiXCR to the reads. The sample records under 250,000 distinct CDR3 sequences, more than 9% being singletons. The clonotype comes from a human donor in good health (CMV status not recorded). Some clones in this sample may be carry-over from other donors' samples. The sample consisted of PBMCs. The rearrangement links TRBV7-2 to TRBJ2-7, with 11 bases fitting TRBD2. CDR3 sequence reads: CASSLVVAGGSEQYF. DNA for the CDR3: TGTGCCAGCAGCTTAGTGGTAGCGGGAGGGAGCGAGCAGTACTTC.